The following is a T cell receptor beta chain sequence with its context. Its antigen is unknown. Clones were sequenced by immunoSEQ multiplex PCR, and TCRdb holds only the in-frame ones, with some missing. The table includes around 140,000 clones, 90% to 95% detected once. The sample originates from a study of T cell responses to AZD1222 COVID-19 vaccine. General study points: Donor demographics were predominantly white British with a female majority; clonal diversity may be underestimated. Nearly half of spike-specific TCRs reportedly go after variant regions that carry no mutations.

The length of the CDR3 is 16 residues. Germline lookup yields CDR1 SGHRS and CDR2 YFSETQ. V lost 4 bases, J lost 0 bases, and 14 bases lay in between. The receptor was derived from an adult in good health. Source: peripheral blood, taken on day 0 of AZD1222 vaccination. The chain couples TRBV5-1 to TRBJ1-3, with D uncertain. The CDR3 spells CASSRELVASGNTIYF. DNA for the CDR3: TGCGCCAGCAGCCGGGAACTCGTAGCCTCTGGAAACACCATATATTTT.